The entry below gives a single TCR beta chain sequence along with its context. This clonotype has just a few counts. This receptor's antigen is unknown. There are no base qualities to consult, and no much larger clone falls within one base. These data come from a study of T-cell memory formation after mild COVID-19 listed by TCRdb under 2021. The study in broad terms: Most TCR sequence clusters were specific to one of the two donors. In a couple of donors, T-cell clones that expanded and contracted after mild COVID-19 were followed by sequencing TCRalpha and TCRbeta repertoires longitudinally. Two young, previously healthy adult volunteers made up the cohort, one male and one female. Points the paper makes about the study in general: Contracting CD4+ clones were found mainly in CM and EM memory subsets, while CD8+ clones were enriched in EMRA. Clones contracting from day 15 to 85 had balanced CD4/CD8 phenotypes, while a second wave expanding from day 15 to 37 was biased towards CD4+. Whether the second-wave clones peaking on day 37 were SARS-CoV-2 specific was not confirmed. Only a couple of mild cases were covered in the study, and larger cohorts including severe cases with pre-infection samples were considered necessary. Some responding clones were detected in pre-infection memory, which suggested that pre-existing cross-reactive memory T cells had joined the SARS-CoV-2 response.

For sequencing, an Illumina NovaSeq 6000 was employed. cDNA libraries for TCRalpha and TCRbeta were prepared by 5'RACE using constant-segment primers, with sample barcodes and unique molecular identifiers added. Trizol reagent was used to extract RNA from every sample. Libraries were amplified in two PCR steps, with a second sample barcode and Illumina TruSeq adapters added in the second step. Libraries were sequenced on an Illumina NovaSeq with 2 x 150 bp paired-end reads. In the source study's methods: Demultiplexing of reads and collapsing into UMI-guided consensus sequences were performed with migec v1.2.7. Using mixcr v2.1.11, UMI consensuses were aligned to TRA and TRB V and J templates and then assembled into clonotypes. Expanded or contracted clonotypes were those called significant by both edgeR and NoisET, with noise models trained on biological replicates. edgeR calls used a false discovery rate-adjusted p below 0.01 and a log2 fold-change threshold of 1. As an exploratory analysis of dynamics, max-normalized trajectories of the 1000 most abundant clonotypes were examined with PCA combined with hierarchical clustering. The CD4 or CD8 phenotype of responding clones was assigned using the separately sequenced CD4+ and CD8+ repertoires. TCRdb itself trimmed the public reads at Q25 with fastp, ran MiXCR and retained productive beta chains. Rows matching on CDR3 protein sequence are summarized as one entry with the most common DNA and genes. The V and J calls shown here were made by TCRdb, not taken from the authors' results. The sample profile shows more than 85,000 distinct CDR3 sequences; 8.5% to 14% of them were found once. The ten largest clones take up approximately 40% of the sample.

The junction shows trimming of 5 bases on V and 7 bases on J, and the gene matches do not reach 6 bases of it. The CDR3 contains 13 residues, cysteine and phenylalanine counted. Of all the DNA, just the CDR3 is kept, 39 bases in frame from base 1. CDR1 and CDR2 are drawn from the germline V gene: SGHVS, FNYEAQ. Ficoll-Paque density gradient centrifugation was used to isolate PBMCs. The sequence links TRBV7-6 to TRBJ2-7, with TRBD1 identical over 9 junction bases. This TCR came from a young man who had mild COVID-19 (a few samples of this study predate the infection). The sample titles of this study are shuffled in the database, so cell type and time point are left out; the donor was told from shared clones. The sequencing input was PBMCs or a T cell subset sorted from them (not recorded which). The CDR3: CASSQRTGEEQYF. The DNA is as follows: TGTGCCAGCAGCCAACGGACAGGGGAAGAGCAGTACTTC.